A selection of T cell receptor beta chains follows, all from one sample in a study of vaccination effects on CD4 cells after COVID-19. Their cognate antigens are unknown. Clones were sequenced by immunoSEQ multiplex PCR, and TCRdb holds only the in-frame ones, with some missing. The table includes under 50,000 clones, around four fifths detected once. Sequencing was performed on CD4+ T cells from PBMCs cultured without peptide, taken before COVID-19 vaccination. These receptors originate from a human donor who had a prior SARS-CoV-2 infection. CDR3s include the opening cysteine and the closing phenylalanine or tryptophan. D genes are given only for firm matches. Some rows have no size entry. The others give once, few or many, or a class for an expanded clone.

d_call	v_call	j_call	clone_size	cdr3_aa	cdr3_nt
NA	TRBV9	TRBJ1-2	NA	CASSVMAANYGYTF	TGTGCCAGCAGCGTAATGGCCGCAAACTATGGCTACACCTTC
TRBD2	TRBV15	TRBJ2-1	NA	CATSSGAGGGNEQFF	TGTGCCACCAGCAGTGGAGCGGGGGGGGGCAATGAGCAGTTCTTC
NA	TRBV27	TRBJ2-3	NA	CASSNDRSRGSQYF	TGTGCCAGCAGCAACGACAGGAGCAGGGGATCGCAGTATTTT
NA	TRBV7-2	TRBJ2-5	NA	CASSRNAGDETQYF	TGTGCCAGCAGCCGTAACGCTGGGGATGAGACCCAGTACTTC
TRBD1	TRBV10-3	TRBJ2-2	few	CAISDVRGSTNTGELFF	TGTGCCATCAGTGATGTCAGGGGGTCCACTAACACCGGGGAGCTGTTTTTT
TRBD1	TRBV11-3	TRBJ2-5	NA	CASSSDRGRETQYF	TGTGCCAGCAGCTCGGACAGGGGGCGGGAGACCCAGTACTTC
NA	TRBV4-3	TRBJ1-5	NA	CASSQDVTGNQPQHF	TGCGCCAGCAGCCAAGATGTCACAGGCAATCAGCCCCAGCATTTT
NA	TRBV10-1	TRBJ2-5	NA	CASRPGVLETQYF	TGCGCCAGCAGACCGGGGGTCTTAGAGACCCAGTACTTC
NA	TRBV9	TRBJ2-3	once	CASSTSGSTDTQYF	TGTGCCAGCAGTACGAGCGGTAGCACAGATACGCAGTATTTT
TRBD1	TRBV2	TRBJ1-5	NA	CASRAWTGDQPQHF	TGTGCCAGCAGGGCCTGGACAGGGGATCAGCCCCAGCATTTT
NA	TRBV5-4	TRBJ1-6	medium-sized	CASSLWQGTNSPLHF	TGTGCCAGCAGCTTGTGGCAGGGGACAAATTCACCCCTCCACTTT
TRBD2	TRBV4-2	TRBJ2-3	NA	CASSQAGGAADTQYF	TGTGCCAGCAGCCAAGCCGGGGGGGCCGCAGATACGCAGTATTTT
NA	TRBV27	TRBJ1-1	NA	CATKPIDVPNTEAFF	TGTGCCACCAAACCCATAGATGTCCCGAACACTGAAGCTTTCTTT
TRBD2	TRBV7-9	TRBJ2-3	NA	CASSLGSGGAEDTQYF	TGTGCCAGCAGCTTAGGTAGCGGGGGAGCAGAAGATACGCAGTATTTT
TRBD1	TRBV6-5	TRBJ2-3	NA	CASRETGQDTQYF	TGTGCCAGCAGGGAGACAGGGCAAGATACGCAGTATTTT
NA	TRBV19	TRBJ1-2	NA	CASSENYGYTF	TGTGCCAGTAGTGAAAACTATGGCTACACCTTC
TRBD2	TRBV4-1	TRBJ2-3	NA	CASSQPTSGGRGTQYF	TGCGCCAGCAGCCAACCCACTAGCGGGGGTAGAGGTACGCAGTATTTT
TRBD2	TRBV9	TRBJ2-5	NA	CASSVGVASGGIETQYF	TGTGCCAGCAGCGTAGGGGTGGCTAGCGGGGGTATAGAGACCCAGTACTTC
NA	TRBV5-4	TRBJ2-1	few	CASSFPLARSNEQFF	TGTGCCAGCAGCTTTCCCCTAGCGAGATCCAATGAGCAGTTCTTC
NA	TRBV12-3/TRBV12-4	TRBJ2-2	NA	CASRNGITGELFF	TGTGCCAGCAGGAATGGGATCACCGGGGAGCTGTTTTTT
TRBD2	TRBV7-2	TRBJ2-1	NA	CASSSRSGGSSYNEQFF	TGTGCCAGCAGCTCCCGGAGCGGGGGGTCCTCCTACAATGAGCAGTTCTTC